The 31 T cell receptor beta chains in this list originate from one sample, sequenced in a study of T-cell reconstitution after alpha-beta-depleted transplantation in children. TCRbeta library preparation incorporated unique molecular identifiers. TCRdb independently ran MiXCR on the PCR reads; one entry per CDR3 protein. This sample carries about 980,000 distinct CDR3 sequences, around 30% of them seen once, and the ten largest clones take roughly 30%. Sequencing used PBMCs, mostly from graft donor cells, obtained 360 days after TCRalphabeta/CD19-depleted stem cell transplant. These receptors all come from a boy in the first two years of life who had a stem cell transplant for SCID, so the T cells may come from the graft donor.

This chain joins TRBV4-3 and TRBJ1-4, with a possible D match to TRBD1 (5 bases). CDR1 LGHNA and CDR2 YSLEER come from the germline V gene. CDR3 length: 18 amino acids. Between the trimmed V and J ends, which lost 2 bases and 3 bases, there was a span of 19 bases. CDR3 nucleotide sequence: TGCGCCAGCAGCCAACACCTCTCCGTGGGGCTCCCTAATGAAAAACTGTTTTTT. This encodes CASSQHLSVGLPNEKLFF.

V gene TRBV4-3 combines with J gene TRBJ1-5; no clear D gene. This CDR3 region has 17 residues. Germline V lookup: CDR1 LGHNA, CDR2 YSLEER. The V end lost 1 base, the J end lost 7 bases, and 20 bases lay between the germline ends. Here the CDR3 DNA reads TGCGCCAGCAGCCAAGGGTTCAGGAACTCAGTGTACCAGCCCCAGCATTTT. It translates to CASSQGFRNSVYQPQHF.

The rearrangement uses TRBV4-1 and TRBJ2-3; TRBD2 matches 10 bases. V lost 1 base and J lost 2; bases outside the gene matches: 3. CDR3 length: 16 amino acids. Germline V gene lookup returns CDR1 MGHRA and CDR2 YSYEKL. The CDR3, as DNA: TGCGCCAGCAGCCAAGTAGCGGGGGGCTACACAGATACGCAGTATTTT. Translation: CASSQVAGGYTDTQYF.

V gene TRBV7-9 combines with J gene TRBJ2-5; no definite D call. The V gene's germline CDR1 is SEHNR and CDR2 FQNEAQ (reference sequence). V was trimmed by 7 bases and J by 5 bases, leaving 11 bases between them. The CDR3 runs 12 residues. CDR3 residues: CASKGPGETQYF. CDR3 sequence (DNA): TGTGCCAGCAAAGGACCCGGGGAGACCCAGTACTTC. Full variable domain (outside the CDR3, taken from reference TRBV7-9 and TRBJ2-5): DTGVSQNPRHKITKRGQNVTFRCDPISEHNRLYWYRQTLGQGPEFLTYFQNEAQLEKSRLLSDRFSAERPKGSFSTLEIQRTEQGDSAMYLCASKGPGETQYFGPGTRLLVL.

V usage is TRBV20-1 and J usage is TRBJ2-5, with D unresolved. The CDR3 totals 12 residues. Deletions cut 3 bases from V and 2 bases from J, with 7 bases between. CDR1 is DFQATT, CDR2 SNEGSKA, per germline (reference sequence). The CDR3 here is CSASGLQETQYF. The CDR3 coding sequence is TGCAGTGCTAGCGGCCTTCAAGAGACCCAGTACTTC.

The rearrangement uses TRBV12-5 and TRBJ1-2; D possibly corresponds to TRBD1 (5 bases). This CDR3 is 14 amino acids long. CDR1 and CDR2 from the germline V gene are LGHNT and FRNRAP. The germline V and J ends were trimmed by 5 bases and 5 bases, with 15 bases remaining between them. CDR3 region: CASGPGGTGYGYTF. CDR3 coding DNA: TGTGCTAGTGGTCCGGGGGGGACCGGTTATGGCTACACCTTC.

V gene TRBV9 combines with J gene TRBJ1-1; unclear D gene. CDR3 length: 15 amino acids. Trimming left V 4 bases short and J 2 bases short, with 15 bases between. CDR1 and CDR2 (germline): SGDLS, YYNGEE. This CDR3 reads CASSSNGLPNTEAFF. Written as DNA, the CDR3 is TGTGCCAGCAGCTCCAACGGTCTCCCTAACACTGAAGCTTTCTTT.

This clonotype was seen a single time. The gene calls are TRBV20-1 and TRBJ1-5; 8 bases fit TRBD1. With V trimmed by 8 bases and J by 2 bases, 5 bases remained unmatched. This CDR3 contains 13 residues. Germline V gene lookup returns CDR1 DFQATT and CDR2 SNEGSKA (reference sequence). CDR3 sequence reads: CSSTDRGNQPQHF. The CDR3 DNA reads TGCAGTTCCACGGACAGGGGCAATCAGCCCCAGCATTTT.

CDR3 coding DNA: TGTGCCAGCAGTTTATTCGCGGCGGGGAACACTGAAGCTTTCTTT. As protein: CASSLFAAGNTEAFF. This chain joins TRBV28 and TRBJ1-1; no definite D call. The CDR3 has 15 residues. V lost 1 base to trimming and J lost 1 base, with 10 bases between them. Germline V gene sequence: CDR1 MDHEN, CDR2 SYDVKM.

Only a few counts were recorded for this clonotype. The V gene is TRBV5-1, the J gene TRBJ1-3; 7 nucleotides line up with TRBD1. After removal of 3 bases from V and 4 bases from J, the junction contained 10 bases not matched to a gene. CDR3 length equals 16 residues. CDR1 SGHRS and CDR2 YFSETQ come from the germline V gene. The CDR3 DNA reads as TGCGCCAGCAGCTGGGATCTGACAGGGTCAGGAAACACCATATATTTT. Its translation: CASSWDLTGSGNTIYF.

This clonotype was seen only a few times. The gene calls are TRBV29-1 and TRBJ2-2; D gene ambiguous. The V gene lost 5 bases and the J gene lost 2 bases, with 9 bases spanning the gap. Germline V lookup: CDR1 SQVTM, CDR2 ANQGSEA. This CDR3 has 13 residues. CDR3 nucleotide sequence: TGCAGCGTTCGTAAGGAAAACACCGGGGAGCTGTTTTTT. Protein: CSVRKENTGELFF.

This chain joins TRBV6-5 and TRBJ2-5; possibly TRBD2 for D (5 bases). CDR1 and CDR2 (germline): MNHEY, SVGAGI. This CDR3 comprises 17 residues. The V end was cut by 0 bases, the J end by 2 bases, with 16 bases between. The CDR3 nucleotides are TGTGCCAGCAGTTACTCGTCCTGGTCGGGGAATCAAGAGACCCAGTACTTC. Protein sequence: CASSYSSWSGNQETQYF.

This clonotype has just a few counts. The chain couples TRBV25-1 to TRBJ1-2; the D gene is possibly TRBD1 (6 bases). The germline V and J ends were trimmed by 6 bases and 8 bases, with 10 bases remaining between them. CDR1 is MGHDK and CDR2 is SYGVNS in the germline V gene. CDR3 size: 11 residues. As DNA, the CDR3 is TGTGCCAGCAGCACAGGGTCCGGCTACACCTTC. It is translated as CASSTGSGYTF.

The gene calls are TRBV7-9 and TRBJ2-5, with D possibly matching TRBD1 (5 bases). The CDR3 has 17 residues. Germline V gene lookup returns CDR1 SEHNR and CDR2 FQNEAQ (reference sequence). V lost 0 bases to trimming and J lost 5 bases, with 19 bases between them. The CDR3 here is CASSLAMRNQGLETQYF. CDR3 bases: TGTGCCAGCAGCTTAGCCATGAGAAATCAGGGTTTGGAGACCCAGTACTTC.

This clonotype was detected only a few times. The chain combines TRBV20-1 with TRBJ2-2; 9 nucleotides agree with TRBD1. Germline V gene sequence: CDR1 DFQATT, CDR2 SNEGSKA (reference sequence). J lost 2 bases, V lost 2 bases, and 9 bases had no gene match. The CDR3 runs 17 residues. The CDR3 loop is CSARRLRGQGNTGELFF. DNA for the CDR3: TGCAGTGCTAGACGTCTTCGGGGACAGGGAAACACCGGGGAGCTGTTTTTT.

The genes are TRBV4-1 and TRBJ2-3; 10 nucleotides agree with TRBD2. CDR3 length: 17 residues. The V segment lost 0 bases and the J segment 4 bases; nucleotides outside the gene matches: 7. Germline CDR1 and CDR2: MGHRA and YSYEKL. The CDR3 nucleotides are TGCGCCAGCAGCCAAGACCGAAGCGGGGGGGCCCCAGATACGCAGTATTTT. Protein sequence: CASSQDRSGGAPDTQYF.

The table lists this clonotype with many counts. The junction shows a germline mismatch at one end, possibly a read error. The genes are TRBV6-1 and TRBJ1-5; 7 bases align to TRBD1. The CDR3 has 14 amino acids. Germline CDR1 reads MNHNS; CDR2 reads SASEGT. The CDR3 DNA reads as TGCGCCAGCAGCCCCGACAGGGGCAATCAGCCCCAGCATTTT. It encodes CASSPDRGNQPQHF.

The chain recombines TRBV4-1 with TRBJ1-1, with a possible D match to TRBD1 (6 bases). Per germline, CDR1 MGHRA and CDR2 YSYEKL. The V end lost 3 bases, the J end lost 2 bases, and 10 bases lay between the germline ends. The CDR3 is 14 residues long. The CDR3 loop is CASSQGHPNTEAFF. As DNA, the CDR3 is TGCGCCAGCAGCCAGGGACACCCTAACACTGAAGCTTTCTTT.

Only a few counts were recorded for this clonotype. The chain has TRBV7-2 and TRBJ1-1; TRBD1 aligns across 7 bases. The CDR3 is 17 amino acids. The junction had 16 bases not matched to a gene; V was cut back by 5 bases and J by 4 bases. Germline V gene sequence: CDR1 SGHTA, CDR2 FQGNSA. The CDR3 sequence: CASSPNRGRIYITEAFF. The DNA for the CDR3 is TGTGCCAGCAGCCCAAATAGGGGGCGGATTTATATCACTGAAGCTTTCTTT.

This clonotype was seen more than once but under ten times. This chain connects TRBV28 to TRBJ1-1; D gene uncertain. Germline V gene sequence: CDR1 MDHEN, CDR2 SYDVKM. V shed 3 bases and J shed 1 base, with 6 bases lying between them. This CDR3 region has 13 residues. The CDR3 DNA is TGTGCCAGCAGTTTTTTACCGAACACTGAAGCTTTCTTT. Amino acids: CASSFLPNTEAFF.

This clonotype has a handful of counts. The V and J genes are TRBV7-6 and TRBJ1-4; 9 nucleotides line up with TRBD1. The length of the CDR3 is 15 residues. V lost 5 bases, J lost 8 bases, and 9 bases stayed unmatched. Per germline, CDR1 SGHVS and CDR2 FNYEAQ. The CDR3 loop reads CASSRGTGNGEKLFF. CDR3 nucleotides: TGTGCCAGCAGCCGCGGGACAGGGAATGGAGAAAAACTGTTTTTT. The full variable domain, in which reference TRBV7-6 and TRBJ1-4 provide the parts outside the CDR3, is GAGVSQSPRYKVTKRGQDVALRCDPISGHVSLYWYRQALGQGPEFLTYFNYEAQQDKSGLPNDRFSAERPEGSISTLTIQRTEQRDSAMYRCASSRGTGNGEKLFFGSGTQLSVL.

This chain connects TRBV29-1 to TRBJ2-1; TRBD2 matches 8 bases. J gave up 1 base and V 0 bases, and 2 bases lay outside the gene matches. CDR1 is SQVTM and CDR2 is ANQGSEA in the germline V gene. The CDR3 runs 15 residues. CDR3 in DNA: TGCAGCGTTGAAGATCGGGGGGGATCCTACAATGAGCAGTTCTTC. It is translated as CSVEDRGGSYNEQFF.

This clonotype was counted only a few times. The CDR3 nucleotides read TGCAGTGCTAGAGATCCGCTAGCGGGAGGAGGGGAGACGCAGTATTTT. Translation: CSARDPLAGGGETQYF. The chain employs TRBV20-1 and TRBJ2-3; 11 nucleotides align to TRBD2. The germline CDR1 and CDR2 sequences are DFQATT and SNEGSKA (reference sequence). Germline trimming cut 0 bases from V and 9 bases from J; bases unmatched to any gene: 11. The length of the CDR3 is 16 residues.

The sample holds a few counts of this clonotype. V is TRBV2 and J is TRBJ2-7, with 10 bases lining up with TRBD2. V lost 10 bases, J lost 2 bases, and 14 bases stayed unmatched. Germline V gene sequence: CDR1 SNHLY, CDR2 FYNNEI. The CDR3 consists of 16 residues. The CDR3 protein is CATRRGASGGPYEQYF. The CDR3 bases are TGTGCCACCCGACGGGGAGCTAGCGGGGGCCCCTACGAGCAGTACTTC.

The count of this clonotype is one. The chain couples TRBV12-3 or TRBV12-4 to TRBJ2-3; 9 bases match TRBD2. Unmatched junction bases numbered 7, after V lost 6 bases and J lost 3 bases. This CDR3 spans 15 amino acids. CDR3 loop: CASSKDTSGTDTQYF. In DNA, the CDR3 is TGTGCCAGCAGCAAGGACACTAGCGGGACAGATACGCAGTATTTT.

This rearrangement joins TRBV12-3 or TRBV12-4 to TRBJ1-3; no clear D. Between the trimmed V and J ends, which lost 6 bases and 6 bases, there was a span of 6 bases. This CDR3 is built from 11 residues. The chain's CDR3 is CASRRENTIYF. The CDR3 DNA follows: TGTGCCAGCAGACGGGAAAACACCATATATTTT.

This chain links TRBV9 with TRBJ2-5, with a possible D match to TRBD2 (5 bases). Germline values: CDR1 SGDLS, CDR2 YYNGEE. The germline V and J ends were trimmed by 0 bases and 10 bases, with 13 bases remaining between them. The CDR3 loop spans 13 amino acids. CDR3 region: CASSVGAGKIQYF. CDR3 DNA: TGTGCCAGCAGCGTAGGTGCCGGGAAGATCCAGTACTTC.

The chain recombines TRBV7-2 with TRBJ2-7, with TRBD1 matching 8 bases. CDR1 is SGHTA, CDR2 FQGNSA, per germline. The CDR3 spans 14 residues. Trimming removed 5 bases from V and 3 bases from J; junction bases left unmatched: 6. The CDR3, as DNA: TGTGCCAGCAGCAAAGCAGGGGGCCGCTACGAGCAGTACTTC. It yields the protein CASSKAGGRYEQYF.

The chain has TRBV4-2 and TRBJ2-1; D possibly corresponds to TRBD2 (6 bases). V was pared by 4 bases and J by 5 bases, with 15 bases between. Germline V gene data show CDR1 as LGHNA and CDR2 as YNFKEQ. The CDR3 contains 15 residues. The CDR3 protein is CASSPSRAGNNEQFF. As DNA, the CDR3 is TGTGCCAGCAGCCCGTCTAGGGCGGGGAACAATGAGCAGTTCTTC.

The gene calls are TRBV4-1 and TRBJ1-5; possibly TRBD1 for D (5 bases). This CDR3 spans 15 amino acids. Germline V gene sequence: CDR1 MGHRA, CDR2 YSYEKL. The V and J ends lost 1 base and 2 bases respectively, with 9 bases between them. The CDR3 region has the DNA TGCGCCAGCAGCCAAGTGGCGGGGGGCAATCAGCCCCAGCATTTT. Amino acids: CASSQVAGGNQPQHF.

The chain recombines TRBV28 with TRBJ2-7; tentatively, D is TRBD1 (6 bases). This CDR3 is built from 16 residues. The germline V and J ends were trimmed by 2 bases and 6 bases, with 20 bases remaining between them. Germline V gives CDR1 MDHEN, CDR2 SYDVKM. The CDR3 coding sequence is TGTGCCAGCAGTTTAGTCTGGACAGCTTCGACTTCCGAGCAGTACTTC. Protein product: CASSLVWTASTSEQYF.